The 8 T cell receptor beta chains presented below share a single source sample, sequenced in a study of T cells in narcolepsy. Sequencing was performed with immunoSEQ multiplex PCR; in TCRdb, only in-frame clones are kept and a portion is missing. The data hold tens of thousands of clones, with 75% to 85% observed a single time. The sequenced sample was memory (CD45RA-) CD4+ T cells from blood. The receptors originated from a human donor in good health.

The chain couples TRBV15 to TRBJ2-6; D might be TRBD2 (5 bases). The CDR3 spans 14 residues. Trimming removed 6 bases from V and 0 bases from J, with 6 bases in between. Per the germline V gene, CDR1 is LNHNV and CDR2 is YYDKDF (reference sequence). The chain's CDR3 is CATRRASGANVLTF. In DNA, the CDR3 is TGTGCCACCAGGAGGGCCTCTGGGGCCAACGTCCTGACTTTC. Using reference TRBV15 and TRBJ2-6 for the parts outside the CDR3, the full variable domain is DAMVIQNPRYQVTQFGKPVTLSCSQTLNHNVMYWYQQKSSQAPKLLFHYYDKDFNNEADTPDNFQSRRPNTSFCFLDIRSPGLGDTAMYLCATRRASGANVLTFGAGSRLTVL.

The chain combines TRBV25-1 with TRBJ2-5; 7 bases line up with TRBD2. V was pared by 6 bases and J by 9 bases, with 19 bases of the junction left unmatched. This CDR3 has 16 residues. The germline CDR1 and CDR2 sequences are MGHDK and SYGVNS. Here the CDR3 reads CASSGGSGTKWVAQYF. In nucleotides, the CDR3 is TGTGCCAGCAGCGGGGGGTCTGGCACAAAATGGGTGGCCCAGTACTTC.

The chain combines TRBV7-2 with TRBJ2-7, with 15 bases matching TRBD2. The germline V gene has CDR1 SGHTA and CDR2 FQGNSA. This CDR3 spans 16 amino acids. V was pared by 4 bases and J by 2 bases, with 3 bases of the junction left unmatched. CDR3 region: CASSYWTSGGAYEQYF. The CDR3 DNA sequence: TGTGCCAGCAGCTACTGGACTAGCGGGGGGGCCTACGAGCAGTACTTC.

The V call is TRBV6-1, the J call TRBJ2-7, with D perhaps given as TRBD1 or TRBD2 (6 bases each). The CDR3 consists of 15 residues. Between the trimmed V and J ends, which lost 7 bases and 0 bases, there was a span of 16 bases. In germline, CDR1 is MNHNS, CDR2 SASEGT. Here the CDR3 DNA reads TGTGCCAGCAAATATAGGGGGGATAGCTCCTACGAGCAGTACTTC. As protein: CASKYRGDSSYEQYF.

This sequence joins TRBV11-2 and TRBJ2-6, with D hard to call. The CDR3 covers 15 residues. V shed 1 base and J shed 2 bases, with 6 bases lying between them. Germline CDR1 SGHAT, CDR2 FQNNGV. CDR3 sequence reads: CASSLGPTGANVLTF. In nucleotides, the CDR3 is TGTGCCAGCAGCTTAGGGCCAACTGGGGCCAACGTCCTGACTTTC.

The chain has TRBV19 and TRBJ2-7; 7 bases align to TRBD2. CDR3 length: 14 amino acids. Germline CDR1 LNHDA, CDR2 SQIVND (reference sequence). With 6 bases clipped from V and 3 bases from J, the junction kept 8 bases outside the gene matches. This CDR3 reads CASSRGDGFYEQYF. In nucleotides, the CDR3 is TGTGCCAGTAGCCGGGGGGACGGATTCTACGAGCAGTACTTC.

The V and J genes are TRBV6-5 and TRBJ1-4; no clear D gene. Germline assignment: CDR1 MNHEY and CDR2 SVGAGI. Trimming shortened V by 2 bases and J by 8 bases, and 18 bases separated the two germline ends. This CDR3 region has 16 residues. CDR3 in DNA: TGTGCCAGCAGTTACGGAGGCGGGTACGACGGGGAAAAACTGTTTTTT. The encoded protein is CASSYGGGYDGEKLFF.

The rearrangement joins TRBV6-1 to TRBJ1-2; 8 bases line up with TRBD1. This CDR3 is built from 12 residues. Losses at the gene ends were 5 bases for V and 8 bases for J; bases not matched to a gene: 4. Germline values: CDR1 MNHNS, CDR2 SASEGT. CDR3 sequence reads: CASSPRDRGYTF. In DNA form, the CDR3 reads TGTGCCAGCAGTCCCCGGGACAGGGGCTACACCTTC.